These T cell receptor beta chains were read from a single sample in a study of metastatic and nonmetastatic thyroid tumors. TCRdb reprocessed the PCR reads using MiXCR. The table records some 20,000 clones, about 24% of them present only once. The sequencing input was tumor tissue. The receptors were gathered from a female donor with papillary thyroid cancer or a benign thyroid nodule (not recorded which). Some clones in this sample may be carry-over from other donors' samples. Both conserved end residues are part of each CDR3.

j_gene: TRBJ1-6
v_gene: TRBV10-3
CDR3aa: CAISESPASSPLHF

j_gene: TRBJ2-7
v_gene: TRBV19
CDR3aa: CASSMVASGRYEQYF

j_gene: TRBJ2-7
v_gene: TRBV28
CDR3aa: CASSKKGRYEQYF

j_gene: TRBJ2-2
v_gene: TRBV10-2
CDR3aa: CASSEPTRERTGELFF

j_gene: TRBJ2-6
v_gene: TRBV6-1
CDR3aa: CASRRTGRTGANVLTF

j_gene: TRBJ2-3
v_gene: TRBV24-1
CDR3aa: CATSDSDTTSTDTQYF

j_gene: TRBJ2-7
v_gene: TRBV4-1
CDR3aa: CASSQVFSYEQYF

j_gene: TRBJ2-3
v_gene: TRBV6-2/TRBV6-3
CDR3aa: CASSYLPGLAGGRPDTQYF

j_gene: TRBJ2-3
v_gene: TRBV19
CDR3aa: CASSIEVLAGVTDTQYF

j_gene: TRBJ1-5
v_gene: TRBV2
CDR3aa: CASSSRTGGNQPQHF

j_gene: TRBJ2-2
v_gene: TRBV12-3/TRBV12-4
CDR3aa: CASSRRGGELFF

j_gene: TRBJ2-3
v_gene: TRBV7-6
CDR3aa: CASSLDLDTQYF

j_gene: TRBJ1-2
v_gene: TRBV28
CDR3aa: CASSPPWQGIKYVCTF

j_gene: TRBJ1-6
v_gene: TRBV19
CDR3aa: CASRIPRDNSPLHF

j_gene: TRBJ1-6
v_gene: TRBV28
CDR3aa: CASSPRGLYNSPLHF

j_gene: TRBJ2-3
v_gene: TRBV6-1
CDR3aa: CASSELVAGGVGDTQYF

j_gene: TRBJ1-2
v_gene: TRBV19
CDR3aa: CASSIGRGTDSDDGYTF

j_gene: TRBJ2-3
v_gene: TRBV7-3
CDR3aa: CASSFGGRTDTQYF

j_gene: TRBJ2-3
v_gene: TRBV5-1
CDR3aa: CASSLVVTDTQYF

j_gene: TRBJ2-7
v_gene: TRBV20-1
CDR3aa: CSAGAGTSGSYEQYF

j_gene: TRBJ2-7
v_gene: TRBV7-9
CDR3aa: CASPPLAGDVEQYF

j_gene: TRBJ2-1
v_gene: TRBV7-2
CDR3aa: CASSLRVGTGRNHEQFF

j_gene: TRBJ2-7
v_gene: TRBV3-1
CDR3aa: CASSRQPGLAEATYEQYF

j_gene: TRBJ2-4
v_gene: TRBV24-1
CDR3aa: CATSAGGKNIQYF

j_gene: TRBJ1-6
v_gene: TRBV20-1
CDR3aa: CSARVYDYNSPLHF

j_gene: TRBJ2-7
v_gene: TRBV5-6
CDR3aa: CASSLAGHIYEQYF

j_gene: TRBJ2-7
v_gene: TRBV27
CDR3aa: CASSLGPGQGAYEQYF

j_gene: TRBJ2-7
v_gene: TRBV6-1
CDR3aa: CASMDSTKGQYF

j_gene: TRBJ1-1
v_gene: TRBV18
CDR3aa: CASSPRTRGPLEAFF

j_gene: TRBJ1-5
v_gene: TRBV19
CDR3aa: CATQVVGALSNQPQHF

j_gene: TRBJ2-1
v_gene: TRBV11-2
CDR3aa: CASRYLAGAGYNEQFF

j_gene: TRBJ2-7
v_gene: TRBV19
CDR3aa: CATREGYEQYF

j_gene: TRBJ2-2
v_gene: TRBV30
CDR3aa: CASGGPRGGELFF

j_gene: TRBJ2-7
v_gene: TRBV28
CDR3aa: CASSSVLAGVSDEQYF

j_gene: TRBJ2-7
v_gene: TRBV20-1
CDR3aa: CSARLDRGPLYEQYF

j_gene: TRBJ1-4
v_gene: TRBV19
CDR3aa: CASSKRGQGTTNEKLFF

j_gene: TRBJ2-7
v_gene: TRBV6-1
CDR3aa: CASSEVGIYEQYF

j_gene: TRBJ2-3
v_gene: TRBV12-3/TRBV12-4
CDR3aa: CASTWRAGGPTDTQYF

j_gene: TRBJ1-4
v_gene: TRBV5-6
CDR3aa: CASSIGSNGEKLFF

j_gene: TRBJ1-1
v_gene: TRBV29-1
CDR3aa: CSACQTANTEAFF

j_gene: TRBJ2-7
v_gene: TRBV5-4
CDR3aa: CASSPAETGGQEQYF

j_gene: TRBJ1-2
v_gene: TRBV19
CDR3aa: CASSMLVNYGYTF

j_gene: TRBJ1-1
v_gene: TRBV4-1
CDR3aa: CASSQVDWNTEAFF

j_gene: TRBJ2-7
v_gene: TRBV2
CDR3aa: CASKESGDSSYEQYF

j_gene: TRBJ1-6
v_gene: TRBV5-1
CDR3aa: CASSLVGNSPLHF

j_gene: TRBJ2-7
v_gene: TRBV18
CDR3aa: CASSPSRDGWEQYF

j_gene: TRBJ2-7
v_gene: TRBV27
CDR3aa: CASSMALGARYEQYF

j_gene: TRBJ1-1
v_gene: TRBV5-4
CDR3aa: CASSSQAKMNTEAFF

j_gene: TRBJ1-1
v_gene: TRBV27
CDR3aa: CASSFRTGEAFF

j_gene: TRBJ2-5
v_gene: TRBV5-1
CDR3aa: CASRQQETQYF